This T cell receptor (beta chain) is from a study of T cell repertoires in cytomegalovirus infection. Whole-study context: Matching HLA type and CMV infection were both indicated by public TCR beta signatures. Study results and caveats: The cumulative frequency of public TCR beta families distinguished individuals who carried CMV together with the relevant HLA. HLA-C-restricted TCR beta clonotypes specific for CMV led the ex vivo response.

Regarding this clonotype: Its antigen is unidentified. Just one base apart from a much larger clone, this may be a read error.

TCRdb independently ran MiXCR on the reads; one entry per CDR3 protein. The data show 680,000 or so distinct CDR3 sequences, with under 40% seen just once and 2.8% held by the top ten. Germline values: CDR1 SGHTA, CDR2 FQGNSA. The CDR3 extends over 13 amino acids. With 8 bases removed from V and 4 bases from J, the gap between germline ends came to 12 bases. V and J are TRBV7-2 and TRBJ2-1; D gene ambiguous. The sequence was collected from a human donor in good health (CMV status not recorded). Some clones in this sample may be carry-over from other donors' samples. The sequenced sample consisted of PBMCs. In DNA form, the CDR3 reads TGTGCCAGCGCGAGTTACAAGTACAATGAGCAGTTCTTC. It translates to CASASYKYNEQFF.